The clone carrying this T cell receptor beta chain has a count of ten or more. Its antigen remains unknown. This entry comes from a study of human T cells and chemical hapten exposure. Study-level points and caveats: Because they had alopecia, donors may respond immunologically unlike healthy people.

Time point of the sample: patch test 2, 6 weeks after DPC sensitization. Treatment in this sample: therapeutic diphenylcyclopropenone sensitization with weekly scalp DPC. TCRdb reprocessed the RACE reads via MiXCR and lists one record per CDR3 protein. The sample has 350,000 to 400,000 distinct CDR3 sequences, about 6% seen once. CDR1 and CDR2 (germline): DFQATT, SNEGSKA (reference sequence). Unmatched junction bases numbered 7, after V lost 3 bases and J lost 4 bases. This CDR3 comprises 16 residues. Sequenced here: whole blood, sampled in connection with sensitization to the hapten diphenylcyclopropenone (DPC). The receptor's source is a woman in her late teens or twenties with alopecia areata. Some clones in this sample may be carry-over from other donors' samples. The rearrangement uses TRBV20-1 and TRBJ2-2; 11 bases are a match to TRBD1. The CDR3 is CSASWTGGAATGELFF. The DNA for the CDR3 is TGCAGTGCTAGTTGGACAGGGGGCGCGGCCACCGGGGAGCTGTTTTTT.